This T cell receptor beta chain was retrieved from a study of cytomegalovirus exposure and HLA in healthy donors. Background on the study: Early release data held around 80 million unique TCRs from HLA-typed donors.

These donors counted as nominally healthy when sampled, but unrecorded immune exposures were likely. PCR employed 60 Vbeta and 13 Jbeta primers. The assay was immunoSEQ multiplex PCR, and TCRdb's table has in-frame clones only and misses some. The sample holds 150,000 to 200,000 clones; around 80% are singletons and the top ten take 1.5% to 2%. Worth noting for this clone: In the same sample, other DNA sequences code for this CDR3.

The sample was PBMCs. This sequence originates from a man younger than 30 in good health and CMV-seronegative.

The DNA of the CDR3 is TGTGCCAGCGGCCAGGAGGCCACAGATACGCAGTATTTT. As protein: CASGQEATDTQYF. The V gene is TRBV2, the J gene TRBJ2-3, with a weak D call TRBD2 (5 bases). The CDR3 totals 13 residues. Germline assignment: CDR1 SNHLY and CDR2 FYNNEI. Trimming cost V 8 bases and J 2 bases, with 11 bases left between them.